A single sample gave rise to the 2 T cell receptor beta chains below, sequenced in a study of Graves' ophthalmopathy and Graves' hyperthyroidism. Investigators amplified TCR beta CDR3 regions from RNA transcripts. RT-PCR was first run with HTBI primers, then multiplex PCR in a second round. Via MiXCR, TCRdb re-called the multiplex PCR reads, giving one row per CDR3 protein. Among 500,000 to 800,000 distinct CDR3 sequences listed, about 38% were seen once. Source material: peripheral blood. All receptors derive from an adult man with Graves' ophthalmopathy.

This rearrangement joins TRBV15 to TRBJ1-6; 11 bases line up with TRBD1. The junction had 8 bases not matched to a gene; V was cut back by 3 bases and J by 10 bases. The CDR3 has 16 residues. CDR1 LNHNV and CDR2 YYDKDF come from the germline V gene (reference sequence). The CDR3 loop is CATSSSGQGVLSPLHF. In DNA form, the CDR3 reads TGTGCCACCAGCAGCTCGGGACAGGGGGTGTTGTCACCCCTCCACTTT.

The chain is built from TRBV20-1 and TRBJ2-5, with TRBD2 as a possible D gene (5 bases). The CDR3 loop spans 13 amino acids. Germline CDR1 and CDR2: DFQATT and SNEGSKA (reference sequence). The V gene lost 5 bases and the J gene lost 9 bases, with 19 bases spanning the gap. The CDR3 spells CSAEGGSNQPQYF. In nucleotides, the CDR3 is TGCAGTGCTGAGGGTGGTAGCAATCAGCCCCAGTACTTC.